This T cell receptor (beta chain) derives from a study of cytomegalovirus exposure and HLA in healthy donors. With respect to this clone: Its antigen is as yet unknown.

Data came from immunoSEQ multiplex PCR; TCRdb stores just in-frame clones and leaves some out. The profile covers a few hundred thousand clones, with 85% to 95% appearing a single time and 1.1% taken by the ten largest. Study results and limitations: Researchers counted approximately 160 TCR beta chains as cytomegalovirus-associated.

The source of this sequence is a woman younger than 30 in good health and CMV-seronegative. Specimen: PBMCs.

CDR3: CASSVGQRTDTQYF. CDR3 DNA: TGTGCCAGCAGTGTGGGACAGCGCACAGATACGCAGTATTTT. The chain joins TRBV6-1 to TRBJ2-3; 7 bases are shared with TRBD1. The CDR3 length is 14 residues. Germline V gene sequence: CDR1 MNHNS, CDR2 SASEGT. The trim removed 4 bases at V and 1 base at J, leaving 2 bases unmatched.